Below, 26 T cell receptor beta chains from the same sample are listed, as sequenced in a study of HIV-infected patients and healthy controls. cDNA was made from 400 to 500 ng RNA using alpha and beta constant primers. Using multiplexing indices, alpha and beta chain libraries were generated apart by chain-specific third strand synthesis. TCRdb independently ran MiXCR on the 5' RACE reads; one entry per CDR3 protein. The sample has roughly 9,300 distinct CDR3 sequences, roughly 5.6% seen once. Antiretroviral therapy had run roughly three months, about 14 weeks, before follow-up blood collection. All unsorted peripheral T cells were captured because whole blood was used without fractionation. The sample here was blood, taken during antiretroviral therapy. The receptors come from an adult with HIV infection. The donor label of this sample is uncertain.

This clonotype was counted at least ten times. The chain recombines TRBV20-1 with TRBJ2-7; 8 bases map to TRBD1. CDR3 length equals 16 residues. Trimming at V came to 6 bases and at J to 1 base, leaving 14 bases not matched to a gene. CDR1 and CDR2 from the germline V gene are DFQATT and SNEGSKA (reference sequence). The CDR3 protein is CSAVTGATTLSYEQYF. The CDR3 coding sequence is TGCAGTGCGGTGACAGGGGCGACCACCTTATCCTACGAGCAGTACTTC.

By proportion, this clonotype is medium-sized (0.01 to 0.1%). The CDR3 is CASSSFYSRDEQYF. In nucleotides, the CDR3 is TGTGCCAGCAGTTCCTTCTATAGTAGGGACGAGCAGTACTTC. V is TRBV6-5 and J is TRBJ2-7; unclear D gene. CDR3 size: 14 residues. Germline CDR1 reads MNHEY; CDR2 reads SVGAGI. Between the trimmed V and J ends, which lost 4 bases and 5 bases, there was a span of 15 bases.

This clonotype showed up many times. The chain combines TRBV5-1 with TRBJ2-7; 10 nucleotides match TRBD1. The length of the CDR3 is 15 residues. Germline values: CDR1 SGHRS, CDR2 YFSETQ. With V trimmed by 6 bases and J by 1 base, 7 bases remained unmatched. The CDR3 DNA reads as TGCGCCAGCAAGCTAGGGACAGGGGAGTCCTACGAGCAGTACTTC. Translated: CASKLGTGESYEQYF.

This clonotype showed up many times. This rearrangement joins TRBV11-2 to TRBJ2-1; D is possibly TRBD1 (7 bases). V lost 5 bases to trimming and J lost 8 bases, with 16 bases between them. The CDR3 runs to 14 residues. Germline CDR1 reads SGHAT; CDR2 reads FQNNGV. The CDR3 sequence: CASSTGDSLDEQFF. CDR3 nucleotides: TGTGCCAGCAGCACGGGGGACAGTTTGGATGAGCAGTTCTTC.

This clonotype was seen many times. The chain has TRBV12-3 or TRBV12-4 and TRBJ2-7; no reliable D call. CDR3 length equals 14 residues. Trimming removed 6 bases at V and 1 base at J, with 13 bases between. CDR3: CASSPDGPSYEQYF. The CDR3 DNA is TGTGCCAGCAGCCCTGATGGGCCTTCCTACGAGCAGTACTTC.

This clonotype ranks as medium-sized. The chain uses TRBV7-2 and TRBJ2-1, with TRBD1 as a possible D gene (5 bases). Deletions cut 1 base from V and 9 bases from J, with 10 bases between. CDR3 length equals 13 residues. In germline, CDR1 is SGHTA, CDR2 FQGNSA. The CDR3 loop reads CASSLGGLTEQFF. In DNA, the CDR3 is TGTGCCAGCAGCTTAGGGGGCCTTACTGAGCAGTTCTTC.

By sample share, this clonotype is medium-sized (0.01 to 0.1%). This chain joins TRBV24-1 and TRBJ2-7, with TRBD1 matching over 7 bases. Germline V lookup: CDR1 KGHDR, CDR2 SFDVKD. Trimming removed 6 bases from V and 3 bases from J; junction bases left unmatched: 4. The CDR3 has 13 residues. CDR3 in amino acids: CATSFAGGYEQYF. The CDR3 DNA is TGTGCCACCAGTTTTGCAGGGGGCTACGAGCAGTACTTC.

The sample holds many counts of this clonotype. The chain is built from TRBV19 and TRBJ2-7; D gene uncertain. Trimming removed 5 bases at V and 5 bases at J, with 16 bases between. There are 14 residues in the CDR3. Germline lookup yields CDR1 LNHDA and CDR2 SQIVND (reference sequence). For the CDR3, the DNA is TGTGCCAGTAGTCCCCCCGGAACGATCCACGAGCAGTACTTC. This translates into CASSPPGTIHEQYF.

This clonotype was counted only a few times. This chain links TRBV7-3 with TRBJ1-2; D is perhaps TRBD1 (6 bases). Trimming took off 0 bases at V and 6 bases at J, with 20 bases between the two ends. The CDR3 has 17 residues. Germline values: CDR1 SGHTA, CDR2 FQGTGA. The CDR3 protein is CASSLTPPYQGSHGYTF. The CDR3 nucleotides read TGTGCCAGCAGCTTAACCCCCCCATATCAGGGGTCCCATGGCTACACCTTC.

The sample holds many counts of this clonotype. The chain links TRBV2 to TRBJ1-1; TRBD1 aligns across 9 bases. V was pared by 5 bases and J by 4 bases, with 14 bases of the junction left unmatched. Germline V gives CDR1 SNHLY, CDR2 FYNNEI. The CDR3 covers 17 residues. The CDR3 DNA sequence: TGTGCCAGCAGTCGACAGGGGGGGGCTCAAGTGGGCACTGAAGCTTTCTTT. Its translation: CASSRQGGAQVGTEAFF.

This clonotype was counted many times. V gene TRBV13 combines with J gene TRBJ2-1; 9 nucleotides match TRBD2. Looked up from germline, CDR1 is PRHDT and CDR2 is FYEKMQ (reference sequence). The junction had 7 bases not matched to a gene; V was cut back by 0 bases and J by 7 bases. CDR3 size: 16 residues. Written as DNA, the CDR3 is TGTGCCAGCAGCTTAGGGCTAGCGGGAAATCTTAATGAGCAGTTCTTC. It encodes CASSLGLAGNLNEQFF.

This clonotype appeared many times. The rearrangement links TRBV6-2 or TRBV6-3 to TRBJ2-3; D is undetermined. Germline assignment: CDR1 MNHEY and CDR2 SVGEGT. V was pared by 6 bases and J by 2 bases, with 15 bases between. The CDR3 loop spans 15 amino acids. This CDR3 reads CASSYNSPTTDTQYF. The DNA of the CDR3 is TGTGCCAGCAGCTATAACTCCCCGACCACAGATACGCAGTATTTT.

This clonotype appeared many times. V usage is TRBV29-1 and J usage is TRBJ1-2, with TRBD1 as a possible D gene (6 bases). Germline CDR1 SQVTM, CDR2 ANQGSEA. Between the trimmed V and J ends, which lost 8 bases and 3 bases, there was a span of 16 bases. The CDR3 extends over 13 amino acids. The CDR3 region is CSTREGVDYGYTF. CDR3 nucleotides: TGCAGCACCCGGGAGGGGGTGGACTATGGCTACACCTTC.

By proportion, this clonotype is medium-sized (0.01 to 0.1%). CDR3 bases: TGTGCCAGCAGCTTAGGGGGTGTCGGCTATGGCTACACCTTC. Protein sequence: CASSLGGVGYGYTF. The rearrangement uses TRBV7-9 and TRBJ1-2; D remains ambiguous. From germline, CDR1 is SEHNR and CDR2 FQNEAQ (reference sequence). The CDR3 totals 14 residues. V lost 1 base and J lost 4, with 10 bases in between.

This clonotype was observed at least ten times. In DNA, the CDR3 is TGTGCTAGTGGTTCGACAGCCTCTGGAAACACCATATATTTT. It encodes CASGSTASGNTIYF. V is TRBV12-5 and J is TRBJ1-3, with a weak D call TRBD1 (5 bases). This CDR3 spans 14 amino acids. The V and J ends lost 4 bases and 0 bases respectively, with 7 bases between them. Germline-derived CDR1 and CDR2 are LGHNT and FRNRAP.

The sample holds many counts of this clonotype. This chain connects TRBV7-9 to TRBJ1-1; D remains unclear. The CDR3 consists of 11 residues. Germline V gene sequence: CDR1 SEHNR, CDR2 FQNEAQ (reference sequence). Between the trimmed V and J ends, which lost 4 bases and 11 bases, there was a span of 11 bases. The CDR3 DNA is TGTGCCAGCAGCTCAGGATATCGCGCTTTCTTT. This translates into CASSSGYRAFF.

The chain couples TRBV2 to TRBJ2-3; TRBD2 matches at 7 bases. CDR1 is SNHLY and CDR2 is FYNNEI in the germline V gene. The V and J ends lost 6 bases and 3 bases, in that order; junction bases with no gene match: 6. The CDR3 is 14 residues long. The chain's CDR3 is CASRERDWTDTQYF. The CDR3 DNA sequence: TGTGCCAGCAGGGAGCGGGATTGGACAGATACGCAGTATTTT. The whole variable domain, filled in from reference TRBV2 and TRBJ2-3, reads EPEVTQTPSHQVTQMGQEVILRCVPISNHLYFYWYRQILGQKVEFLVSFYNNEISEKSEIFDDQFSVERPDGSNFTLKIRSTKLEDSAMYFCASRERDWTDTQYFGPGTRLTVL.

This clonotype has ten or more counts. This chain links TRBV29-1 with TRBJ2-3; TRBD2 aligns across 7 bases. V lost 6 bases to trimming and J lost 3 bases; unmatched junction nucleotides: 18. Per germline, CDR1 SQVTM and CDR2 ANQGSEA. This CDR3 contains 17 residues. The chain's CDR3 is CSVRMKILARTTDTQYF. The DNA for the CDR3 is TGCAGCGTAAGAATGAAAATACTAGCGCGTACGACAGATACGCAGTATTTT.

This clonotype came up many times. The chain employs TRBV7-8 and TRBJ2-7; the D is unclear. Trimming took 5 bases from V and 3 from J, leaving 11 bases between them. The CDR3 sequence is 13 residues long. The V gene's germline CDR1 is SGHVS and CDR2 FQNEAQ. The CDR3 is CASSTDRNYEQYF. DNA for the CDR3: TGTGCCAGCAGCACCGACCGGAACTACGAGCAGTACTTC. Full variable domain (rest looked up from reference TRBV7-8 and TRBJ2-7): GAGVSQSPRYKVAKRGQDVALRCDPISGHVSLFWYQQALGQGPEFLTYFQNEAQLDKSGLPSDRFFAERPEGSVSTLKIQRTQQEDSAVYLCASSTDRNYEQYFGPGTRLTVT.

Note on this clonotype: A much larger clone lies a single base off, so this may be a read error. The chain uses TRBV5-4 and TRBJ1-1; no definite D call. Germline V CDR1 and CDR2: SGHNT, YYREEE (reference sequence). Between the trimmed V and J ends, which lost 6 bases and 3 bases, there was a span of 15 bases. The CDR3 runs to 14 residues. This chain's CDR3 is CASTPLMGHTEAFF. CDR3 bases: TGTGCCAGCACCCCCCTAATGGGCCACACTGAAGCTTTCTTT.

The table lists this clonotype with many counts. The chain combines TRBV6-2 or TRBV6-3 with TRBJ2-6; D is ambiguous. Per germline, CDR1 MNHEY and CDR2 SVGEGT. The CDR3 loop spans 13 amino acids. Trimming took 6 bases from V and 3 from J, leaving 6 bases between them. CDR3 protein: CASSSLGANVLTF. The DNA for the CDR3 is TGTGCCAGCAGCTCTCTTGGGGCCAACGTCCTGACTTTC.

A few counts support this clonotype. This sequence joins TRBV7-9 and TRBJ2-7; TRBD1 matches 12 bases. V lost 5 bases to trimming and J lost 2 bases; unmatched junction nucleotides: 22. Germline V gene data show CDR1 as SEHNR and CDR2 as FQNEAQ (reference sequence). This CDR3 contains 21 residues. The CDR3 loop is CASSTMLPGGQGAHTPYEQYF. In nucleotides, the CDR3 is TGTGCCAGCAGCACAATGCTACCAGGGGGACAGGGGGCCCATACCCCCTACGAGCAGTACTTC. Full variable domain (missing parts from reference TRBV7-9 and TRBJ2-7): DTGVSQNPRHKITKRGQNVTFRCDPISEHNRLYWYRQTLGQGPEFLTYFQNEAQLEKSRLLSDRFSAERPKGSFSTLEIQRTEQGDSAMYLCASSTMLPGGQGAHTPYEQYFGPGTRLTVT.

This clonotype appeared a few times. V and J are TRBV5-6 and TRBJ2-1; D unresolved. The ends were cut back, 3 bases at V and 7 bases at J, with 23 bases in the middle. CDR3 length: 17 amino acids. The germline CDR1 and CDR2 sequences are SGHDT and YYEEEE. The CDR3 is CASSYPRGPILLNEQFF. The CDR3 DNA sequence: TGTGCCAGCAGCTACCCCCGAGGTCCGATCCTTCTTAATGAGCAGTTCTTC.

This clonotype was seen repeatedly, ten times or more. The chain has TRBV11-1 and TRBJ2-3; D is ambiguous. The V gene lost 4 bases and the J gene lost 8 bases, with 19 bases spanning the gap. Germline V gene lookup returns CDR1 SGHAT and CDR2 FQDESV (reference sequence). The length of the CDR3 is 15 residues. The CDR3 loop is CASSSKSRFSPTQYF. In nucleotides, the CDR3 is TGTGCCAGCAGCTCGAAGTCCCGGTTTAGTCCTACGCAGTATTTT.

This clonotype is classed as medium-sized. J is TRBJ2-1 and V is TRBV7-6, with 9 bases that match TRBD2. The CDR3 has 15 residues. Looked up from germline, CDR1 is SGHVS and CDR2 is FNYEAQ. Trimming cost V 5 bases and J 3 bases; bases outside gene matches: 5. CDR3 protein: CASSPTSGSYNEQFF. The CDR3 region has the DNA TGTGCCAGCAGCCCGACTAGCGGAAGCTACAATGAGCAGTTCTTC.

A note on this clonotype: This may come from a read error, since a much larger clone is one base off. The gene calls are TRBV20-1 and TRBJ1-2, with D possibly being TRBD1 (5 bases). Between the trimmed V and J ends, which lost 2 bases and 6 bases, there was a span of 19 bases. The germline gives CDR1 DFQATT, CDR2 SNEGSKA (reference sequence). The CDR3 loop spans 15 amino acids. CDR3 DNA sequence: TGCAGTGCTAGATTAACAATAGGGGAAAACGATGGCTACACCTTC. Translated: CSARLTIGENDGYTF.